The 14 T cell receptor beta chains below all came from one sample that was sequenced in a study of T-cell reconstitution after alpha-beta-depleted transplantation in children. Library preparation (for TCRbeta) was performed with unique molecular identifiers. MiXCR, run by TCRdb on the PCR reads, gives a single entry per CDR3 protein. This sample has 450,000 to 500,000 distinct CDR3 sequences; around 13% occur once, and the top ten carry about 5.6%. Source: PBMCs from the stem cell graft donor, taken from the stem cell graft. Every receptor here comes from a human donor who donated a stem cell graft to a child with combined immunodeficiency.

This clonotype was seen more than once but under ten times. The rearrangement uses TRBV18 and TRBJ2-7; unclear D gene. The CDR3 is 13 residues long. The V end was cut by 0 bases, the J end by 0 bases, with 3 bases between. The germline V gene encodes CDR1 KGHSH and CDR2 LQKENI. The CDR3 loop reads CASSPPLSYEQYF. The CDR3, as DNA: TGTGCCAGCTCACCACCGCTCTCCTACGAGCAGTACTTC.

The V and J genes are TRBV20-1 and TRBJ1-2; weak D call: TRBD1 (5 bases). Germline CDR1 is DFQATT and CDR2 is SNEGSKA (reference sequence). There are 17 residues in the CDR3. This CDR3 reads CCASPSLWGESNYGYTF. CDR3 nucleotide sequence: TGCTGCGCTAGCCCTTCCCTGTGGGGGGAATCTAACTATGGCTACACCTTC.

V gene TRBV20-1 combines with J gene TRBJ1-1, with a weak D call TRBD1 (5 bases). The length of the CDR3 is 13 residues. The ends were cut back, 2 bases at V and 5 bases at J, with 12 bases in the middle. Germline CDR1 is DFQATT and CDR2 is SNEGSKA (reference sequence). CDR3: CSARLGLWTEAFF. The CDR3 DNA reads as TGCAGTGCTAGATTGGGGCTATGGACTGAAGCTTTCTTT.

This clonotype was seen more than once but under ten times. V usage is TRBV9 and J usage is TRBJ2-2; TRBD2 is a possible D gene (6 bases). V lost 1 base and J 5 bases, leaving 27 bases between the germline ends. This CDR3 spans 20 amino acids. Germline V gene sequence: CDR1 SGDLS, CDR2 YYNGEE. The CDR3 spells CASSVSHFTGGKTTTGELFF. The DNA of the CDR3 is TGTGCCAGCAGCGTATCCCACTTCACCGGCGGGAAAACGACTACCGGGGAGCTGTTTTTT.

This clonotype was detected a few times. This chain links TRBV12-3 or TRBV12-4 with TRBJ2-2, with 8 bases identical to TRBD1. J gave up 7 bases and V 2 bases, and 9 bases lay outside the gene matches. This CDR3 contains 16 residues. DNA for the CDR3: TGTGCCAGCAGTTTATCCAGGGGGCAGGTTGACGGGGAGCTGTTTTTT. Translated: CASSLSRGQVDGELFF.

This clonotype has ten or more counts. This rearrangement joins TRBV7-2 to TRBJ2-5; perhaps D is TRBD1 or TRBD2 (5 bases each). The CDR3 has 13 residues. Trimming pared 3 bases from V and 5 bases from J, leaving 10 bases between. Germline-derived CDR1 and CDR2 are SGHTA and FQGNSA. The CDR3 nucleotides are TGTGCCAGCAGCTTGGACTGGGGGGAGACCCAGTACTTC. Residues: CASSLDWGETQYF. Supplemented by reference TRBV7-2 and TRBJ2-5, the full variable domain reads GAGVSQSPSNKVTEKGKDVELRCDPISGHTALYWYRQSLGQGLEFLIYFQGNSAPDKSGLPSDRFSAERTGGSVSTLTIQRTQQEDSAVYLCASSLDWGETQYFGPGTRLLVL.

The chain has TRBV7-9 and TRBJ2-2, with D unresolved. V lost 2 bases, J lost 6 bases, and 4 bases lay in between. This CDR3 has 12 residues. The germline V gene has CDR1 SEHNR and CDR2 FQNEAQ (reference sequence). CDR3 residues: CASSLFPGELFF. The CDR3 nucleotides read TGTGCCAGCAGCTTATTTCCCGGGGAGCTGTTTTTT.

V and J are TRBV24-1 and TRBJ1-2; D ambiguous. The CDR3 has 13 residues. Germline-derived CDR1 and CDR2 are KGHDR and SFDVKD. V lost 4 bases, J lost 4 bases, and 9 bases lay in between. CDR3 nucleotide sequence: TGTGCCACCAGTGAAAAGAGTTCCTATGGCTACACCTTC. Protein: CATSEKSSYGYTF.

The chain uses TRBV9 and TRBJ2-1; 9 bases align to TRBD1. Germline lookup yields CDR1 SGDLS and CDR2 YYNGEE. The V and J ends lost 0 bases and 8 bases, in that order; junction bases with no gene match: 0. CDR3 length: 13 residues. CDR3 sequence reads: CASSVDRGHEQFF. CDR3 nucleotides: TGTGCCAGCAGCGTAGACAGGGGGCATGAGCAGTTCTTC.

The chain links TRBV20-1 to TRBJ2-2; 7 bases are shared with TRBD2. The CDR3 is 16 residues long. Germline V lookup: CDR1 DFQATT, CDR2 SNEGSKA (reference sequence). After removal of 0 bases from V and 6 bases from J, the junction contained 10 bases not matched to a gene. For the CDR3, the DNA is TGCAGTGCTAGAGATCTACTAGCGTACTCCGCCGGGGAGCTGTTTTTT. It is translated as CSARDLLAYSAGELFF.

There are a few counts of this clonotype. CDR3 nucleotides: TGTGCCAGCAGCTTAGAGCTTAGGGGGGGAAAACTGTTTTTT. This codes for CASSLELRGGKLFF. The chain carries TRBV7-2 and TRBJ1-4, with TRBD1 as a possible D gene (6 bases). The CDR3 sequence is 14 residues long. The germline CDR1 and CDR2 sequences are SGHTA and FQGNSA. Between the trimmed V and J ends, which lost 1 base and 10 bases, there was a span of 13 bases.

The V gene is TRBV15, the J gene TRBJ2-1, with 8 nucleotides matching TRBD2. The CDR3 loop spans 15 amino acids. Germline values: CDR1 LNHNV, CDR2 YYDKDF (reference sequence). V lost 5 bases and J lost 1; bases outside the gene matches: 4. CDR3: CATSPAGGSYNEQFF. CDR3 sequence (DNA): TGTGCCACCAGCCCTGCGGGAGGTTCCTACAATGAGCAGTTCTTC.

The chain links TRBV5-1 to TRBJ2-3; TRBD1 is a possible D gene (5 bases). Germline CDR1 and CDR2: SGHRS and YFSETQ. With 5 bases removed from V and 2 bases from J, the gap between germline ends came to 12 bases. The CDR3 runs to 14 residues. The CDR3 DNA reads TGCGCCAGCAGACCCGGACATCACACAGATACGCAGTATTTT. It specifies CASRPGHHTDTQYF.

This clonotype was detected many times. This chain joins TRBV12-3 or TRBV12-4 and TRBJ2-7; D possibly uses TRBD1 or TRBD2 (6 bases each). The length of the CDR3 is 13 residues. V lost 2 bases and J 7 bases, leaving 12 bases between the germline ends. CDR3 sequence: CASSLSGAREQYF. The CDR3, as DNA: TGTGCCAGCAGTTTATCGGGGGCAAGGGAGCAGTACTTC.